This T cell receptor beta chain was captured by sequencing in a study of control samples from healthy donors and cancer patients. Only in-frame clones appear in the TCRdb table, and some are missing; sequencing was by immunoSEQ multiplex PCR. Seen here are 150,000 to 200,000 clones, roughly 92% observed once, and the top ten hold roughly 1.3%. This CDR3 comprises 15 residues. Germline values: CDR1 MNHEY, CDR2 SVGAGI. V gave up 6 bases and J gave up 3 bases; unmatched junction bases: 6. This clonotype originated in a woman in her late teens or twenties in good health. Sequencing was done on a sample of blood. The V call is TRBV6-5, the J call TRBJ2-3; 10 bases fit TRBD1. The CDR3 loop reads CASSRQGAGTDTQYF. CDR3 bases: TGTGCCAGCAGCCGACAGGGGGCAGGGACAGATACGCAGTATTTT.